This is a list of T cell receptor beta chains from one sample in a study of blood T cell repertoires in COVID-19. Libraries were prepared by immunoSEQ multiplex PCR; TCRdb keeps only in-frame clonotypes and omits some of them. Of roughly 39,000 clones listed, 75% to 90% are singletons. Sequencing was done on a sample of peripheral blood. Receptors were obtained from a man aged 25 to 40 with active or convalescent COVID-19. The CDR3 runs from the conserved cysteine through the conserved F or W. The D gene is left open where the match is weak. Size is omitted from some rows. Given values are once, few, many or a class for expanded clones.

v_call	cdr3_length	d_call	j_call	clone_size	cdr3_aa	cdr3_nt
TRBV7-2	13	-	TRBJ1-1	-	CASSGDTYTEAFF	TGTGCCAGCAGCGGCGACACCTACACTGAAGCTTTCTTT
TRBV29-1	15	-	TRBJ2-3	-	CSVVDRRTQTDTQYF	TGCAGCGTTGTGGATAGGAGAACTCAAACAGATACGCAGTATTTT
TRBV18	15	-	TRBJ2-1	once	CASSLEASPYNEQFF	TGTGCCAGCTCACTAGAGGCCAGTCCATACAATGAGCAGTTCTTC
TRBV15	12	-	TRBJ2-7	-	CATSKGAAQQYF	TGTGCCACCAGCAAAGGGGCGGCGCAACAGTACTTC
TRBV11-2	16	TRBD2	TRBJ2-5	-	CASSLILAEHQETQYF	TGTGCCAGCAGCTTAATCCTAGCGGAACACCAAGAGACCCAGTACTTC
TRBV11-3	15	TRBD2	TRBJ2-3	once	CASQSTSDSTDTQYF	TGTGCCAGCCAAAGTACTAGCGACAGCACAGATACGCAGTATTTT
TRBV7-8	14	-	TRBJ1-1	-	CASSTLTENTEAFF	TGTGCCAGCAGCACCCTGACAGAGAACACTGAAGCTTTCTTT
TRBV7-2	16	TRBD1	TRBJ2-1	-	CASSLRTGGIIGEQFF	TGTGCCAGCAGCCTCCGGACAGGGGGCATAATAGGTGAGCAGTTCTTC
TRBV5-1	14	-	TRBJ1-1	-	CASSLQGVNTEAFF	TGCGCCAGCAGCTTGCAGGGTGTTAACACTGAAGCTTTCTTT
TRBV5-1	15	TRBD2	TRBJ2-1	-	CASSAGLDGYNEQFF	TGCGCCAGCAGCGCCGGACTAGACGGCTACAATGAGCAGTTCTTC
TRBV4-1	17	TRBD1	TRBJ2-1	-	CASSLGQVRHNPDEQFF	TGCGCCAGCAGCCTGGGACAGGTACGGCACAATCCCGATGAGCAGTTCTTC
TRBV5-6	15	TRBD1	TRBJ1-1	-	CASSYVYRGNTEAFF	TGTGCCAGCAGCTACGTTTACAGGGGGAACACTGAAGCTTTCTTT
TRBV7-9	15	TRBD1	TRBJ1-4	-	CASSLTQGAGEKLFF	TGTGCCAGCAGCTTAACCCAGGGGGCTGGGGAAAAACTGTTTTTT
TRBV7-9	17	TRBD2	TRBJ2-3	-	CASTPGLAELSTDTQYF	TGTGCCAGCACCCCGGGACTAGCGGAACTTAGCACAGATACGCAGTATTTT
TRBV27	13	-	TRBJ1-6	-	CASRDSYNSPLHF	TGTGCCAGCAGGGACAGCTATAATTCACCCCTCCACTTT
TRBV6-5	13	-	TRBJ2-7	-	CASSYFQGYEQYF	TGTGCCAGCAGTTACTTCCAGGGATACGAGCAGTACTTC
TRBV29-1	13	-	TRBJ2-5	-	CSVEKQLQETQYF	TGCAGCGTTGAAAAACAGCTCCAAGAGACCCAGTACTTC
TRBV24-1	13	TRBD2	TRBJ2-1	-	CATSDGTTNEQFF	TGTGCCACCAGTGATGGGACTACCAATGAGCAGTTCTTC
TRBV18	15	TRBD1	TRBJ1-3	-	CASSAGQLSGNTIYF	TGTGCCAGCTCAGCGGGACAGCTCTCTGGAAACACCATATATTTT
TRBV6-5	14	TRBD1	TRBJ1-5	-	CASKGQGSNQPQHF	TGTGCCAGCAAGGGACAGGGGTCGAATCAGCCCCAGCATTTT
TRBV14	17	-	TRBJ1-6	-	CASSQGIGRAVGSPLHF	TGTGCCAGCAGCCAAGGTATTGGCAGGGCGGTTGGTTCACCCCTCCACTTT
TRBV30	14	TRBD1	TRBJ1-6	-	CAWSRDRQNSPLHF	TGTGCCTGGAGCCGGGACAGGCAAAATTCACCCCTCCACTTT
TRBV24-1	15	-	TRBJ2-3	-	CATSDLRELTDTQYF	TGTGCCACCAGTGATCTACGGGAGTTGACAGATACGCAGTATTTT
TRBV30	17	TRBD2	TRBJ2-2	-	CARIVSLAGENTGELFF	TGTGCCCGGATAGTAAGCCTAGCGGGAGAGAACACCGGGGAGCTGTTTTTT
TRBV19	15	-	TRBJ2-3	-	CASSPGNRYTDTQYF	TGTGCCAGTAGCCCGGGGAATCGGTATACAGATACGCAGTATTTT
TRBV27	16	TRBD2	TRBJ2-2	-	CASTHLTSGRSGELFF	TGTGCCAGCACCCATCTGACTAGCGGGAGGAGCGGGGAGCTGTTTTTT
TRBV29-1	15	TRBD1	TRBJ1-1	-	CSVEVKGQMNTEAFF	TGCAGCGTTGAAGTTAAGGGACAGATGAACACTGAAGCTTTCTTT
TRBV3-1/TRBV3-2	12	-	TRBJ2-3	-	CASSPHTDTQYF	TGTGCCAGCAGCCCCCACACGGATACGCAGTATTTT
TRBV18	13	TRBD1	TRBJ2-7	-	CASSRGGDYEQYF	TGTGCCAGCTCACGAGGGGGCGATTACGAGCAGTACTTC
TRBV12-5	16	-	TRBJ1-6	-	CASGFQRSSYNSPLHF	TGTGCTAGTGGTTTCCAGAGGAGCTCCTATAATTCACCCCTCCACTTT
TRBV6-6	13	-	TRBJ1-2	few	CASSPGGRDGYTF	TGTGCCAGCAGTCCCGGGGGGAGGGATGGCTACACCTTC
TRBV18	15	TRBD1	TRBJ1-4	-	CASSPVTGNNEKLFF	TGTGCCAGCTCACCTGTGACAGGGAATAATGAAAAACTGTTTTTT
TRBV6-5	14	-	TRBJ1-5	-	CASSPHVSTQPQHF	TGTGCCAGCAGTCCCCACGTGAGTACTCAGCCCCAGCATTTT
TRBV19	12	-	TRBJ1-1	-	CASSPWTAEAFF	TGTGCCAGTAGCCCTTGGACAGCTGAAGCTTTCTTT
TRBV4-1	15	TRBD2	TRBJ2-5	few	CASSRLGLAEETQYF	TGCGCCAGCAGCCGCCTGGGGCTAGCGGAAGAGACCCAGTACTTC
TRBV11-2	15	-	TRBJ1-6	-	CASSGREGSHSPLHF	TGTGCCAGCAGCGGAAGGGAGGGGAGTCATTCACCCCTCCACTTT
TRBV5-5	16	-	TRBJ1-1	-	CASSLGIRSGETEAFF	TGTGCCAGCAGCTTGGGTATAAGGTCGGGGGAAACTGAAGCTTTCTTT
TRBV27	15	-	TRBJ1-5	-	CASRPAGEGNQPQHF	TGTGCCAGCAGGCCCGCAGGGGAAGGCAATCAGCCCCAGCATTTT
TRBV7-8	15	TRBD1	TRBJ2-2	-	CASSSRQGDTGELFF	TGTGCCAGCAGCTCCCGACAGGGCGACACCGGGGAGCTGTTTTTT
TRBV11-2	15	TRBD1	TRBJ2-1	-	CASSRQGLASHEQFF	TGTGCCAGCAGCCGACAGGGGCTAGCTTCCCATGAGCAGTTCTTC
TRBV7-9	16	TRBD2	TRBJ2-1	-	CASSFGTSGSRNEQFF	TGTGCCAGCAGCTTCGGGACTAGCGGGAGCCGAAATGAGCAGTTCTTC
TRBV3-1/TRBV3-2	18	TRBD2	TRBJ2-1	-	CASSQGLAGLSSYNEQFF	TGTGCCAGCAGCCAGGGACTAGCGGGGCTAAGCTCCTACAATGAGCAGTTCTTC
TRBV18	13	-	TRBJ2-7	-	CASSYQGAGEQYF	TGTGCCAGCTCCTACCAAGGGGCCGGAGAGCAGTACTTC
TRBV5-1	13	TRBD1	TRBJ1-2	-	CASSLDRGHGYTF	TGCGCCAGCAGCTTGGACAGGGGCCATGGCTACACCTTC
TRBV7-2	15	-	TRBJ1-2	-	CASKPRFNRNYGYTF	TGTGCCAGCAAACCTCGATTCAACCGGAACTATGGCTACACCTTC
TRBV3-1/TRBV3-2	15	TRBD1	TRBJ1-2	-	CASSQTGGQGAGYTF	TGTGCCAGCAGCCAAACAGGGGGACAGGGCGCGGGCTACACCTTC
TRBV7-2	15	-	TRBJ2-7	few	CASSLEAGAWYEQYF	TGTGCCAGCAGCTTAGAAGCAGGGGCCTGGTACGAGCAGTACTTC
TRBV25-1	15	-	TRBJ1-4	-	CASSEGDRNNEKLFF	TGTGCCAGCAGTGAGGGAGACAGGAATAATGAAAAACTGTTTTTT
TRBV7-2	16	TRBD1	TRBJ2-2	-	CASSSRWTGGGRELFF	TGTGCCAGCAGTTCACGCTGGACAGGGGGCGGAAGGGAGCTGTTTTTT
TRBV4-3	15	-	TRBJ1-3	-	CASSQDRSSGNTIYF	TGCGCCAGCAGCCAAGACCGGTCCTCTGGAAACACCATATATTTT
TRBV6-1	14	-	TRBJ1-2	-	CASSEVPGAAGYTF	TGTGCCAGCAGTGAAGTCCCAGGGGCAGCTGGCTACACCTTC
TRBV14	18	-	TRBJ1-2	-	CASSQGRIQGGTNYGYTF	TGTGCCAGCAGCCAAGGTCGGATCCAGGGAGGGACTAACTATGGCTACACCTTC
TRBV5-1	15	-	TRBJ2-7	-	CASSLGGGGTYEQYF	TGCGCCAGCAGCTTGGGGGGAGGGGGAACCTACGAGCAGTACTTC
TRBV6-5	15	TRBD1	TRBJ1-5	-	CASRNRGRLNQPQHF	TGTGCCAGCAGAAACAGGGGGCGGCTGAATCAGCCCCAGCATTTT
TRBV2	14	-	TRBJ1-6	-	CASIFDSGNSPLHF	TGTGCCAGCATTTTTGACAGCGGGAATTCACCCCTCCACTTT
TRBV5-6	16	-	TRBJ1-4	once	CASSFYVQSPNEKLFF	TGTGCCAGCAGCTTCTATGTACAGAGCCCCAATGAAAAACTGTTTTTT
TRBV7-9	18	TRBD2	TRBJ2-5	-	CASSSREGTSGGGETQYF	TGTGCCAGCAGCTCCCGCGAAGGGACTAGCGGGGGCGGGGAGACCCAGTACTTC